This T cell receptor (beta chain) was documented in a study of a mutant IDH1 vaccine in newly diagnosed glioma. Study as a whole: Earlier therapy was either radiotherapy, temozolomide, or both, and most got both. Week 35 held visit V12, while week 47 held visit V13. Whole-study findings and limits: Changes to the top peripheral T cell clonotypes appeared unrelated to pseudoprogression.

With regard to this clone: Its specificity is not known.

Sequenced by immunoSEQ multiplex PCR; TCRdb stores in-frame clones only, minus some. Altogether fewer than 85,000 clones are present, around four fifths being singletons, with the ten largest covering more than 5%. Time point given: week 47, end of study. Topical imiquimod was applied with each vaccine dose, which held 300 ug of mutant IDH1 20-mer peptide. J was trimmed by 2 bases and V by 2 bases; bases with no gene match: 6. The length of the CDR3 is 15 residues. Germline CDR1 is PRHDT and CDR2 is FYEKMQ (reference sequence). Sequencing used PBMCs, obtained from a glioma patient whose treatment included an IDH1 peptide vaccine. The chain recombines TRBV13 with TRBJ2-7, with 7 positions matching TRBD1. The TCR comes from a man aged 35 to 55 with glioma. The DNA for the CDR3 is TGTGCCAGCAGCTTACCTGGGGGACAGACCTACGAGCAGTACTTC. This translates into CASSLPGGQTYEQYF.